This T cell receptor beta chain was identified in a study of OX40 agonist ivuxolimab in advanced cancers. Study details: At 0.01 to 10 mg/kg, ivuxolimab was administered intravenously to patients every 2 weeks. Cohort: roughly 79% men, mean age about 62, aged about 20 to 90.

The method was immunoSEQ multiplex PCR; TCRdb's version includes in-frame clones alone and lacks a portion of them. The sample includes 50,000 to 75,000 clones, 84% of them seen just once. Whole-study findings and limits: CD8+ T cells showed, on average, more clonal expansion than CD4+ cells.

For this clone: Its antigen is unknown.

The TCR comes from an adult with an advanced solid tumor such as melanoma, head and neck, liver or kidney cancer. The starting material was CD4+ or CD8+ T cells sorted from blood, obtained in a trial of the OX40 agonist ivuxolimab.

CDR3 sequence (DNA): TGTGCCAGCGCTAGAAACACAGATACGCAGTATTTT. It specifies CASARNTDTQYF. The chain recombines TRBV27 with TRBJ2-3, with unresolved D. The CDR3 contains 12 residues. Germline-derived CDR1 and CDR2 are MNHEY and SMNVEV (reference sequence). Trimming pared 8 bases from V and 2 bases from J, leaving 8 bases between.